The T cell receptor (beta chain) described here comes from a study of cytomegalovirus exposure and HLA in healthy donors. Overall study findings and caveats: TCR beta chain V- and J-gene trimming was linked, in a later analysis, to a missense variant in DCLRE1C.

The V gene's germline CDR1 is SEHNR and CDR2 FQNEAQ (reference sequence). The CDR3 extends over 14 amino acids. V shed 1 base and J shed 15 bases, with 19 bases lying between them. Notes on this clone: Its antigen remains unknown.

This PCR relied on a set of 60 Vbeta primers and 13 Jbeta primers. Produced via immunoSEQ multiplex PCR; TCRdb's table is partial and in-frame only. The sample shows about 150,000 clones, about 78% of them seen only once. The TCR originated in a woman aged 45-65 years in good health and CMV-seropositive. The specimen was PBMCs. This chain joins TRBV7-9 and TRBJ2-4; no firm D call. In DNA form, the CDR3 reads TGTGCCAGCAGCTTAGGGTCGAACCGGGTCCCCCGGTACTTC. Its protein product is CASSLGSNRVPRYF.